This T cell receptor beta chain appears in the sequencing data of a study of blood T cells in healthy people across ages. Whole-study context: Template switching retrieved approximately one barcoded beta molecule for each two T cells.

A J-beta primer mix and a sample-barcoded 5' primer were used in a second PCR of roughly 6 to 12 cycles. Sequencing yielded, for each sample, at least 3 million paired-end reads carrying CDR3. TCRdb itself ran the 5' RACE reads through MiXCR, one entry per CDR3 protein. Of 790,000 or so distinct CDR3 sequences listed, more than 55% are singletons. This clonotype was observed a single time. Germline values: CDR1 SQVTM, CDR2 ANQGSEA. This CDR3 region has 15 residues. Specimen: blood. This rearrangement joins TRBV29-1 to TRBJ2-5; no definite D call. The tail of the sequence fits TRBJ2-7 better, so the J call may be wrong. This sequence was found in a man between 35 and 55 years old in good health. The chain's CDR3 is CSVGVVVGLQYEQYF. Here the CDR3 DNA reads TGCAGCGTTGGGGTCGTGGTAGGCCTTCAATACGAGCAGTACTTC.